What follows are 12 T cell receptor beta chains derived from one specimen sequenced in a study of spatial heterogeneity in lung cancer. As for time point: sample taken at primary tumor resection. The input material, whole RNA from tumor, nontumor lung or frozen PBMC, was sequenced unsorted. TCRdb processed the 5' RACE reads anew with MiXCR; each CDR3 protein has one entry. The table lists about 13,000 distinct CDR3 sequences, around 4% of them singletons, with 45% in the top ten. Here the sequenced sample was PBMCs, taken at surgery. These receptors were taken from a male donor with early-stage non-small cell lung cancer.

This clonotype was counted many times. This beta chain turned up in a library designed for alpha chains; as an off-target read, its abundance says little. The chain employs TRBV7-8 and TRBJ2-5, with 7 nucleotides matching TRBD2. CDR1 and CDR2 from the germline V gene are SGHVS and FQNEAQ. Trimming cost V 3 bases and J 4 bases; bases outside gene matches: 2. This CDR3 region has 13 residues. The chain's CDR3 is CASSLGGTETQYF. As DNA, the CDR3 is TGTGCCAGCAGCTTGGGGGGGACAGAGACCCAGTACTTC. The full variable domain, with the rest looked up from reference TRBV7-8 and TRBJ2-5, is GAGVSQSPRYKVAKRGQDVALRCDPISGHVSLFWYQQALGQGPEFLTYFQNEAQLDKSGLPSDRFFAERPEGSVSTLKIQRTQQEDSAVYLCASSLGGTETQYFGPGTRLLVL.

In regard to this clonotype: Within a library made for alpha chains, this beta chain is off target, and its count is uninformative. The chain combines TRBV14 with TRBJ2-7; perhaps TRBD1 as D (7 bases). Germline-derived CDR1 and CDR2 are SGHDN and FVKESK. CDR3 length: 16 residues. V dropped 1 base and J dropped 2 bases, with 15 bases sitting between them. The DNA for the CDR3 is TGTGCCAGCAGCCAAGTGACAGGGCGGGGAGCCTACGAGCAGTACTTC. Translated, it gives CASSQVTGRGAYEQYF.

This clonotype was counted a few times. This beta chain turned up in a library designed for alpha chains; as an off-target read, its abundance says little. V and J are TRBV4-1 and TRBJ2-7; 13 nucleotides agree with TRBD2. CDR3 length equals 16 residues. Germline assignment: CDR1 MGHRA and CDR2 YSYEKL. The V and J ends lost 4 bases and 1 base, in that order; junction bases with no gene match: 4. CDR3 sequence: CASSLGTSGISYEQYF. CDR3 nucleotides: TGCGCCAGCAGCCTAGGGACTAGCGGGATATCCTACGAGCAGTACTTC.

This clonotype occurred many times. Within a library made for alpha chains, this beta chain is off target, and its count is uninformative. The gene calls are TRBV5-1 and TRBJ2-1, with 8 bases matching TRBD1. Germline CDR1 SGHRS, CDR2 YFSETQ. V shed 0 bases, J shed 3 bases, and the junction held 2 bases outside the gene matches. CDR3 length equals 15 residues. CDR3: CASSLGDRSYNEQFF. DNA of the CDR3: TGCGCCAGCAGCTTGGGGGACAGGAGCTACAATGAGCAGTTCTTC.

This clonotype was recorded many times. This beta chain is a stray sequence in a library constructed for alpha chains; its clone size is not meaningful. The CDR3 bases are TGTGCCAGCACCCAGCCACGGGGGACGGGTACCGGGGAGCTGTTTTTT. Its protein product is CASTQPRGTGTGELFF. The chain joins TRBV7-2 to TRBJ2-2; TRBD2 might be the D (6 bases). The germline gives CDR1 SGHTA, CDR2 FQGNSA. Trimming took 7 bases from V and 5 from J, leaving 20 bases between them. The CDR3 has 16 amino acids. Full variable domain (remainder filled in from reference TRBV7-2 and TRBJ2-2): GAGVSQSPSNKVTEKGKDVELRCDPISGHTALYWYRQSLGQGLEFLIYFQGNSAPDKSGLPSDRFSAERTGGSVSTLTIQRTQQEDSAVYLCASTQPRGTGTGELFFGEGSRLTVL.

This clonotype was picked up many times. This beta chain is an unintended read in a library built for alpha chains; its size means little. The chain links TRBV5-1 to TRBJ2-3; tentatively, D is TRBD2 (6 bases). This CDR3 is 15 amino acids long. Trimming cost V 4 bases and J 1 base, with 13 bases left between them. Germline lookup yields CDR1 SGHRS and CDR2 YFSETQ. CDR3 in amino acids: CASSVSSSGTDTQYF. The CDR3 DNA reads as TGCGCCAGCAGCGTTTCTTCTAGCGGCACAGATACGCAGTATTTT.

This clonotype has a count of ten or more. Little can be read into the size of this beta chain, an off-target read in a library designed for alpha chains. The chain joins TRBV28 to TRBJ1-5; TRBD1 agrees at 9 bases. The junction had 6 bases not matched to a gene; V was cut back by 6 bases and J by 6 bases. Germline V gene data show CDR1 as MDHEN and CDR2 as SYDVKM. The CDR3 totals 14 residues. The DNA for the CDR3 is TGTGCCAGCAGGACAGGGGGTGGGAGTCAGCCCCAGCATTTT. It specifies CASRTGGGSQPQHF.

This clonotype was seen many times. This beta chain is a stray sequence in a library constructed for alpha chains; its clone size is not meaningful. The chain couples TRBV7-9 to TRBJ2-2; TRBD2 matches at 8 bases. V was pared by 2 bases and J by 5 bases, with 7 bases of the junction left unmatched. From germline, CDR1 is SEHNR and CDR2 FQNEAQ (reference sequence). The CDR3 has 16 residues. The CDR3 spells CASSLKAGEMTGELFF. The CDR3 nucleotides are TGTGCCAGCAGCTTAAAAGCGGGAGAAATGACCGGGGAGCTGTTTTTT.

In this sample, this clonotype turned up a few times. As an off-target read in a library built for alpha chains, this beta chain has a frequency of little significance. This chain joins TRBV20-1 and TRBJ2-2; 9 bases agree with TRBD1. This CDR3 has 16 residues. Per the germline V gene, CDR1 is DFQATT and CDR2 is SNEGSKA (reference sequence). The ends lost 0 bases at V and 5 bases at J; junction bases unmatched: 7. The CDR3 protein is CSARDPGTGYTGELFF. In nucleotides, the CDR3 is TGCAGTGCTAGAGATCCAGGGACAGGGTATACCGGGGAGCTGTTTTTT.

In this sample, this clonotype turned up many times. With the library built for alpha chains, this beta chain is off target and its frequency is not meaningful. This sequence joins TRBV5-1 and TRBJ2-7; D unresolved. Trimming took off 8 bases at V and 6 bases at J, with 6 bases between the two ends. Germline V gene lookup returns CDR1 SGHRS and CDR2 YFSETQ. The CDR3 covers 9 residues. The CDR3 protein is CARSPEQYF. CDR3 DNA: TGCGCCAGGAGCCCCGAGCAGTACTTC.

This clonotype was seen repeatedly, ten times or more. Found in a library prepared for alpha chains, this beta chain is an off-target read, and its abundance has little meaning. J is TRBJ2-1 and V is TRBV29-1; D is uncertain. The V end was cut by 1 base, the J end by 2 bases, with 9 bases between. Germline CDR1 and CDR2: SQVTM and ANQGSEA. The CDR3 spans 14 residues. The CDR3 DNA is TGCAGCGTTGAAGCTTCCCAAACCTACAATGAGCAGTTCTTC. Protein sequence: CSVEASQTYNEQFF.

This clonotype was detected ten times or more. This beta chain came through as a stray read in a library set up for alpha chains, and its size says little. This chain uses TRBV11-1 with TRBJ2-1; the D is unclear. The germline V and J ends were trimmed by 3 bases and 4 bases, with 13 bases remaining between them. The CDR3 is 15 residues long. Germline CDR1 is SGHAT and CDR2 is FQDESV (reference sequence). The CDR3 DNA follows: TGTGCCAGCAGCTTCTCAGGAGTTGGGTACAATGAGCAGTTCTTC. Its translation is CASSFSGVGYNEQFF.